The 25 T cell receptor beta chains in this list originate from one sample, sequenced in a study of cytomegalovirus exposure and HLA in healthy donors (dated by TCRdb to 2016 to 2017). The library was generated by the immunoSEQ multiplex PCR assay. For the multiplex PCR, a mixture combining 60 forward primers for TCR Vbeta segments and 13 reverse primers for TCR Jbeta segments was used. TCRdb holds this immuneACCESS table with in-frame rearrangements only. Some clones are missing; in checked studies, unresolved V genes explain under half, and the rest has no known cause. The sample includes 150,000 or so clones, with approximately 80% observed a single time. Roughly 1.7% of the sample is in the top ten clones. Sample: PBMCs. These TCRs come from a woman in her twenties or thirties in good health and CMV-seronegative.

This clone was detected only once. The chain carries TRBV9 and TRBJ2-3, with a weak D call TRBD1 (5 bases). Germline V gene data show CDR1 as SGDLS and CDR2 as YYNGEE. Trimming pared 3 bases from V and 4 bases from J, leaving 15 bases between. The CDR3 runs 15 residues. The CDR3 loop reads CASSAQGFWADTQYF. DNA of the CDR3: TGTGCCAGCAGCGCTCAGGGTTTTTGGGCAGATACGCAGTATTTT.

The rearrangement links TRBV5-5 to TRBJ2-1, with D possibly matching TRBD1 (6 bases). This CDR3 contains 20 residues. Germline CDR1 reads SGHKS; CDR2 reads YYEKEE (reference sequence). The germline V and J ends were trimmed by 0 bases and 2 bases, with 24 bases remaining between them. CDR3 sequence: CASSLGSWGLGTRAYNEQFF. In DNA form, the CDR3 reads TGTGCCAGCAGCTTGGGATCATGGGGGCTCGGGACAAGGGCCTACAATGAGCAGTTCTTC.

In the case of this clone: Other DNA sequences in this specimen translate into the identical CDR3. The chain uses TRBV6-4 and TRBJ2-1, with 12 positions matching TRBD2. This CDR3 comprises 15 residues. Trimming at V came to 5 bases and at J to 4 bases, leaving 3 bases not matched to a gene. Per germline, CDR1 MRHNA and CDR2 SNTAGT. The CDR3 region is CASSLLAGGYNEQFF. CDR3 coding DNA: TGTGCCAGCAGTCTACTAGCGGGGGGATACAATGAGCAGTTCTTC.

The chain combines TRBV30 with TRBJ2-1, with D tentatively TRBD2 (5 bases). The CDR3 loop spans 15 amino acids. Deletions cut 4 bases from V and 2 bases from J, with 15 bases between. Germline CDR1 and CDR2: GTSNPN and SVGIG (reference sequence). CDR3 in amino acids: CAWTSMAGAYNEQFF. The CDR3 bases are TGTGCCTGGACCTCAATGGCGGGCGCCTACAATGAGCAGTTCTTC.

The gene calls are TRBV4-1 and TRBJ2-5, with 9 bases that match TRBD1. V gave up 3 bases and J gave up 5 bases; unmatched junction bases: 7. Per germline, CDR1 MGHRA and CDR2 YSYEKL. The CDR3 has 15 residues. The CDR3 coding sequence is TGCGCCAGCAGCCAGGCTACAGGGGGCCGGGAGACCCAGTACTTC. Translating gives CASSQATGGRETQYF.

The chain has TRBV27 and TRBJ2-5, with a tentative D call TRBD1 (5 bases). The ends were cut back, 1 base at V and 11 bases at J, with 20 bases in the middle. This CDR3 contains 15 residues. Germline loops: CDR1 MNHEY, CDR2 SMNVEV (reference sequence). The CDR3 sequence is CASSLFARAHKGQYF. The CDR3 bases are TGTGCCAGCAGTTTATTTGCCCGCGCCCACAAGGGGCAGTACTTC.

V gene TRBV7-6 combines with J gene TRBJ2-5; possible D gene TRBD1, 6 bases. Germline-derived CDR1 and CDR2 are SGHVS and FNYEAQ. The V gene lost 6 bases and the J gene lost 2 bases, with 13 bases spanning the gap. The CDR3 is made up of 14 amino acids. The CDR3 DNA reads as TGTGCCAGCAGTTTGACAGGTTCTCAAGAGACCCAGTACTTC. Residues: CASSLTGSQETQYF.

V gene TRBV5-4 combines with J gene TRBJ1-5; tentative D call: TRBD1 (6 bases). The CDR3 has 15 amino acids. Germline values: CDR1 SGHNT, CDR2 YYREEE (reference sequence). The V end was cut by 4 bases, the J end by 9 bases, with 20 bases between. The CDR3 loop is CASSRDPDSRRPQHF. In DNA, the CDR3 is TGTGCCAGCAGCCGGGACCCGGACAGCCGGCGGCCCCAGCATTTT.

The V call is TRBV5-5, the J call TRBJ2-4; the match to TRBD1 covers 11 bases. CDR1 is SGHKS, CDR2 YYEKEE, per germline (reference sequence). V trimming: 4 bases; J trimming: 7 bases; junction bases outside the gene matches: 10. This CDR3 has 16 residues. For the CDR3, the DNA is TGTGCCAGCAGCATAGGTCCGGGACAGGGGGTTAACATTCAGTACTTC. It encodes CASSIGPGQGVNIQYF.

This clone has a single count. This sequence joins TRBV7-9 and TRBJ2-2; 8 nucleotides line up with TRBD1. The trim removed 3 bases at V and 1 base at J, leaving 1 base unmatched. Germline V gene lookup returns CDR1 SEHNR and CDR2 FQNEAQ (reference sequence). This CDR3 region has 15 residues. The chain's CDR3 is CASSLTGVNTGELFF. The CDR3 nucleotides read TGTGCCAGCAGCTTGACAGGGGTGAACACCGGGGAGCTGTTTTTT.

In its sample, this clone was seen once. The chain links TRBV6-6 to TRBJ2-5; D is possibly TRBD1 (6 bases). V shed 2 bases and J shed 2 bases, with 15 bases lying between them. Germline assignment: CDR1 MNHNY and CDR2 SVGAGI (reference sequence). The CDR3 contains 16 residues. The CDR3 reads CASSYGQGLRQETQYF. The CDR3, as DNA: TGTGCCAGCAGTTACGGCCAGGGGCTCCGGCAAGAGACCCAGTACTTC.

The V and J genes are TRBV15 and TRBJ2-5, with a possible D match to TRBD1 (5 bases). Deletions cut 2 bases from V and 2 bases from J, with 6 bases between. The germline CDR1 and CDR2 sequences are LNHNV and YYDKDF (reference sequence). This CDR3 is built from 13 residues. The CDR3 sequence: CATSRRQQETQYF. In DNA form, the CDR3 reads TGTGCCACCAGCAGAAGACAGCAAGAGACCCAGTACTTC.

The chain combines TRBV6-6 with TRBJ1-5; maybe TRBD1 (5 bases). The CDR3 is made up of 14 amino acids. The germline V and J ends were trimmed by 6 bases and 7 bases, with 16 bases remaining between them. The germline CDR1 and CDR2 sequences are MNHNY and SVGAGI (reference sequence). In DNA form, the CDR3 reads TGTGCCAGCAGCACCGGGGGACGCGGACAGCCCCAGCATTTT. It encodes CASSTGGRGQPQHF.

The rearrangement links TRBV30 to TRBJ2-3; 7 bases are shared with TRBD2. Trimming removed 4 bases from V and 3 bases from J; junction bases left unmatched: 13. Germline V lookup: CDR1 GTSNPN, CDR2 SVGIG (reference sequence). The CDR3 is 16 residues long. CDR3 loop: CAWMGVGGIITDTQYF. The DNA of the CDR3 is TGTGCCTGGATGGGGGTGGGGGGGATTATTACAGATACGCAGTATTTT.

This rearrangement joins TRBV5-1 to TRBJ1-1, with 8 bases lining up with TRBD1. Germline V gives CDR1 SGHRS, CDR2 YFSETQ. V shed 3 bases, J shed 6 bases, and the junction held 10 bases outside the gene matches. This CDR3 is 15 amino acids long. The DNA for the CDR3 is TGCGCCAGCAGCTACGGACAGGGTAGAGTCGCTGAAGCTTTCTTT. Amino acid sequence: CASSYGQGRVAEAFF.

This clone was counted between two and nine times. The rearrangement joins TRBV7-3 to TRBJ1-1; TRBD1 matches 8 bases. This CDR3 region has 16 residues. Germline V gene data show CDR1 as SGHTA and CDR2 as FQGTGA. V lost 5 bases to trimming and J lost 1 base; unmatched junction nucleotides: 9. The DNA for the CDR3 is TGTGCCAGCAGCCGTAAGGCCGGGACAGGGAACACTGAAGCTTTCTTT. Its translation is CASSRKAGTGNTEAFF.

Many counts were recorded for this clone. This rearrangement joins TRBV4-1 to TRBJ1-6; no definite D call. The V end was cut by 0 bases, the J end by 0 bases, with 15 bases between. The germline CDR1 and CDR2 sequences are MGHRA and YSYEKL. This CDR3 has 19 residues. The CDR3 DNA sequence: TGCGCCAGCAGCCAAGATTTGTTCGGGTTAAGCTCCTATAATTCACCCCTCCACTTT. Residues: CASSQDLFGLSSYNSPLHF.

This chain connects TRBV27 to TRBJ2-7; TRBD2 matches at 11 bases. From germline, CDR1 is MNHEY and CDR2 SMNVEV (reference sequence). CDR3 length equals 15 residues. V lost 5 bases to trimming and J lost 5 bases; unmatched junction nucleotides: 8. CDR3 coding DNA: TGTGCCAGCAGTGTAATGACTAGCGGGATTGACGAGCAGTACTTC. Protein: CASSVMTSGIDEQYF.

The sample holds many counts of this clone. The rearrangement uses TRBV7-9 and TRBJ1-6, with TRBD1 identical over 7 bases. Per the germline V gene, CDR1 is SEHNR and CDR2 is FQNEAQ (reference sequence). Trimming took 4 bases from V and 5 from J; bases not matched to a gene: 2. CDR3 length equals 14 residues. This chain's CDR3 is CASSWTGNNSPLHF. DNA for the CDR3: TGTGCCAGCAGCTGGACAGGAAATAATTCACCCCTCCACTTT.

V usage is TRBV4-1 and J usage is TRBJ2-5, with D tentatively TRBD2 (7 bases). The CDR3 sequence is 15 residues long. With 4 bases removed from V and 2 bases from J, the gap between germline ends came to 14 bases. Germline assignment: CDR1 MGHRA and CDR2 YSYEKL. The CDR3 DNA is TGCGCCAGCAGCCCCAGGGGAGGGGTTCAAGAGACCCAGTACTTC. Translation: CASSPRGGVQETQYF.

The gene calls are TRBV5-1 and TRBJ2-5, with TRBD1 matching 7 bases. The CDR3 loop spans 14 amino acids. Germline CDR1 SGHRS, CDR2 YFSETQ. Losses at the gene ends were 4 bases for V and 4 bases for J; bases not matched to a gene: 7. The CDR3 DNA follows: TGCGCCAGCAGCCCAAGACAGGGTGGAGAGACCCAGTACTTC. Its translation is CASSPRQGGETQYF.

This rearrangement joins TRBV11-1 to TRBJ1-2; D ambiguous. Germline-derived CDR1 and CDR2 are SGHAT and FQDESV (reference sequence). This CDR3 contains 13 residues. Trimming took off 1 base at V and 6 bases at J, with 9 bases between the two ends. The chain's CDR3 is CASSLDSYDGYTF. Written as DNA, the CDR3 is TGTGCCAGCAGCTTAGACAGTTACGATGGCTACACCTTC.

This chain uses TRBV6-1 with TRBJ2-1; 7 bases align to TRBD2. The junction had 11 bases not matched to a gene; V was cut back by 2 bases and J by 10 bases. Looked up from germline, CDR1 is MNHNS and CDR2 is SASEGT. The CDR3 contains 15 residues. CDR3 in amino acids: CASSELRGSIGEQFF. DNA for the CDR3: TGTGCCAGCAGTGAACTGCGCGGGAGTATCGGGGAGCAGTTCTTC.

The rearrangement joins TRBV25-1 to TRBJ2-1; 7 bases map to TRBD2. With 1 base clipped from V and 9 bases from J, the junction kept 9 bases outside the gene matches. The CDR3 runs 15 residues. CDR1 and CDR2 from the germline V gene are MGHDK and SYGVNS. As DNA, the CDR3 is TGTGCCAGCAGTGAATTTGCTTCGGGAGGAGGTGAGCAGTTCTTC. This gives the protein CASSEFASGGGEQFF. Drawing the rest from reference TRBV25-1 and TRBJ2-1, the complete variable domain is EADIYQTPRYLVIGTGKKITLECSQTMGHDKMYWYQQDPGMELHLIHYSYGVNSTEKGDLSSESTVSRIRTEHFPLTLESARPSHTSQYLCASSEFASGGGEQFFGPGTRLTVL.

The CDR3 region has the DNA TGTGCCAGCAGCACCCCCCTAGCTGGACGCTCCTACAATGAGCAGTTCTTC. Its protein product is CASSTPLAGRSYNEQFF. The chain links TRBV7-9 to TRBJ2-1; weak D call: TRBD2 (5 bases). CDR1 and CDR2 from the germline V gene are SEHNR and FQNEAQ (reference sequence). V was clipped by 5 bases and J by 0 bases, with 17 bases between them. The CDR3 contains 17 residues.